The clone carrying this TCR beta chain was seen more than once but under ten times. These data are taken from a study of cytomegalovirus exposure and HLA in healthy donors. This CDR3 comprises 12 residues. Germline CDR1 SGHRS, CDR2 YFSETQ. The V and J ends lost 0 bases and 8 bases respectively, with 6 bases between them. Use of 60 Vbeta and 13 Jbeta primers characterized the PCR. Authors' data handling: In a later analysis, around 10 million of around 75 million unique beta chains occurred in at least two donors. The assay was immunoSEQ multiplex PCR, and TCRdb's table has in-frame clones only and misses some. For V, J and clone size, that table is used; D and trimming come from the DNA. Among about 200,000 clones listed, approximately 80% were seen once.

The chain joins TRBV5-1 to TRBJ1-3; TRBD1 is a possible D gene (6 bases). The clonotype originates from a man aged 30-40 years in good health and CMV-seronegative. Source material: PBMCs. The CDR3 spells CASSLEGDTIYF. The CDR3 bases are TGCGCCAGCAGCTTGGAGGGGGACACCATATATTTT. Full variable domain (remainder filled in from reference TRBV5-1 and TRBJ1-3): KAGVTQTPRYLIKTRGQQVTLSCSPISGHRSVSWYQQTPGQGLQFLFEYFSETQRNKGNFPGRFSGRQFSNSRSEMNVSTLELGDSALYLCASSLEGDTIYFGEGSWLTVV.